This T cell receptor (beta chain) was observed in a study of blood T cell repertoires in COVID-19. The table lists this clone with a count of one. The CDR3 is 11 amino acids. Produced via immunoSEQ multiplex PCR; TCRdb's table is partial and in-frame only. The data show 250,000 or so clones, with about nine tenths seen just once and roughly 0.79% held by the top ten. Sequenced: peripheral blood. The chain combines TRBV21-1 with TRBJ1-4; the table's TRBD1 call for D was not verified on the DNA. TRBV21-1 is classified as a pseudogene. The TCR sequence derives from a man in his thirties or forties with COVID-19, enrolled during active disease. CDR3 amino acids: CASTPDRELFF. DNA of the CDR3: TGTGCCAGCACCCCGGACAGAGAGCTGTTTTTT.